Below, one TCR beta chain is given with its context. The antigen remains undetermined. The sample originates from a study of Ad26.COV2.S vaccination and SARS-CoV-2 variants. Study-level findings and limits: Vaccine recipients and placebo recipients showed similar non-spike TCR breadth. Vaccinated individuals (as opposed to placebo recipients) had higher spike-specific TCR breadth. In TCR breadth and depth analyses, total T cell responses may have been underestimated.

This CDR3 is 16 amino acids long. From germline, CDR1 is SGHRS and CDR2 YFSETQ. The V and J ends lost 4 bases and 3 bases respectively, with 20 bases between them. Treatment: over 15 received Ad26.COV2.S at low or high dose, single or two shots; about 5 received placebo; per-sample allocation not given. Day 63 following the first vaccine or placebo injection was when the samples were taken. What was given as vaccine was an Ad26 vector encoding Wuhan-strain SARS-CoV-2 spike. The method was immunoSEQ multiplex PCR; TCRdb's version includes in-frame clones alone and lacks a portion of them. The repertoire consists of about 350,000 clones, with about 88% occurring once and the leading ten covering approximately 5.9%.

The sample here was peripheral blood, taken in a trial of Ad26.COV2.S vaccine versus placebo. This chain joins TRBV5-1 and TRBJ2-7, with D possibly being TRBD1 (6 bases). The clonotype originates from a person between 18 and 65 years old who received the Ad26.COV2.S COVID-19 vaccine or a placebo. The CDR3: CASSTDGNRADYEQYF. The CDR3, as DNA: TGCGCCAGCAGCACCGACGGGAACAGGGCAGACTACGAGCAGTACTTC.